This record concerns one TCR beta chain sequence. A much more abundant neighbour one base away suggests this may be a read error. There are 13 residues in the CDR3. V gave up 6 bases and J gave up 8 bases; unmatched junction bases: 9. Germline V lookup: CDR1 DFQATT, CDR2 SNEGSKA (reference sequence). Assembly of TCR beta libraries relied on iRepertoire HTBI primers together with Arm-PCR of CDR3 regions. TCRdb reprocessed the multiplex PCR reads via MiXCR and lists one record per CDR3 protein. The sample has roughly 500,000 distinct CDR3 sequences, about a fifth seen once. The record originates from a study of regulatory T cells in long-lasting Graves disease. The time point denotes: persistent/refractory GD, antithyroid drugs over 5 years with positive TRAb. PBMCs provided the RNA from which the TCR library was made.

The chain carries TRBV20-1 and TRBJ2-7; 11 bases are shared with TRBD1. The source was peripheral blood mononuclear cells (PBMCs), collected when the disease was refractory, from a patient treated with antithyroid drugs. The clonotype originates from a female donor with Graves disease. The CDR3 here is CSAPGQGADKQYF. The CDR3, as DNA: TGCAGTGCCCCCGGACAGGGGGCAGATAAGCAGTACTTC.